The clone carrying this T cell receptor beta chain came up a few times. The antigen remains unidentified. This sample is part of a study of T-cell memory formation after mild COVID-19. Notes on the study in general: Certain responding clones were present in pre-infection memory, suggesting participation of cross-reactive memory. Whereas later expanders leaned CD4+, clones contracting day 15 to 85 showed a balanced CD4/CD8 makeup.

Each CDR3 protein gets one entry after TCRdb re-called the 5' RACE reads with MiXCR. The sample holds approximately 400,000 distinct CDR3 sequences, roughly 17% seen once. The TCR was taken from a young man who had mild COVID-19 (a few samples of this study predate the infection). Cell type and time point are not known. Source material: PBMCs or a T cell subset sorted from them (not recorded which).

The CDR3 region is CACLRGLGGELFF. In nucleotides, the CDR3 is TGTGCCTGTTTAAGGGGGCTGGGCGGGGAGCTGTTTTTT. The chain is built from TRBV30 and TRBJ2-2, with 7 bases that match TRBD1. The germline V gene encodes CDR1 GTSNPN and CDR2 SVGIG (reference sequence). This CDR3 spans 13 amino acids. The ends lost 6 bases at V and 7 bases at J; junction bases unmatched: 8.